The present T cell receptor beta chain was sequenced within a study of blood T cell repertoires in COVID-19. Source study methods: Researchers report that nucleated cell counts were estimated from reference gene primer amplification. Here immunoSEQ multiplex PCR was the method, and the copy in TCRdb shows in-frame clones only, minus some. The V and J calls and clone size were taken over from that table, and D and trimming were inferred from the DNA. Of approximately 200,000 clones in the sample, around 95% are singletons; the top ten hold approximately 0.8%. The clonotype comes from a man aged 25 to 40 with COVID-19, enrolled during active disease. The source material was peripheral blood.

Written as DNA, the CDR3 is TGTGCCAGCAGCCAGGGGACAGGGATCTGGGGTCAGCCCCAGCATTTT. It specifies CASSQGTGIWGQPQHF. V usage is TRBV4-2 and J usage is TRBJ1-5; TRBD1 matches at 9 bases. J was trimmed by 6 bases and V by 3 bases; bases with no gene match: 9. There are 16 residues in the CDR3. Per germline, CDR1 LGHNA and CDR2 YNFKEQ.